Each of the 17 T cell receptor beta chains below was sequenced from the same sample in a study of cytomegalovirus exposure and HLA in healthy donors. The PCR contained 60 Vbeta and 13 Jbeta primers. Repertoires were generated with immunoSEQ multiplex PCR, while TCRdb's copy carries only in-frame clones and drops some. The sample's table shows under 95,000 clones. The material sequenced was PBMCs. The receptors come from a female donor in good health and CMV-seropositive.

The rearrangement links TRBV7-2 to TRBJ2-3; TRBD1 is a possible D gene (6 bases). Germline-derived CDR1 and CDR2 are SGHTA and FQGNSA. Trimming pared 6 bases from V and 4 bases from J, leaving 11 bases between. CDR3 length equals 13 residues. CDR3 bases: TGTGCCAGCAGTAACAGGGTGCCAGATACGCAGTATTTT. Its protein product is CASSNRVPDTQYF.

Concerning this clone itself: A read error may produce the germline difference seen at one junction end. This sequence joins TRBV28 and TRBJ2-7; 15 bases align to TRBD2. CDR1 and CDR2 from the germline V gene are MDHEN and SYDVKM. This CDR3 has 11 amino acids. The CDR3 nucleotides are TGTGCCAGCACGGGACTAGCGGGAGGCCTCTTC. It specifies CASTGLAGGLF.

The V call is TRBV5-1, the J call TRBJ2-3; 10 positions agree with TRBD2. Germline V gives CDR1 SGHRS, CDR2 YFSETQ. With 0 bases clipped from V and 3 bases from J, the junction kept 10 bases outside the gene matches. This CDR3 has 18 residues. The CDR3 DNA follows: TGCGCCAGCAGCTTGGTAATCCGGCTAGCGGGGGAGACAGATACGCAGTATTTT. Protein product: CASSLVIRLAGETDTQYF.

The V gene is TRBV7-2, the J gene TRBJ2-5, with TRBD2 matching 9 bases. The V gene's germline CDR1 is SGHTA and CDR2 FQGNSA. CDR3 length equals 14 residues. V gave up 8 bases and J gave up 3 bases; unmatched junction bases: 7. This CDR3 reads CASCRGGAEETQYF. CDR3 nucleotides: TGTGCCAGCTGTCGCGGGGGGGCTGAAGAGACCCAGTACTTC.

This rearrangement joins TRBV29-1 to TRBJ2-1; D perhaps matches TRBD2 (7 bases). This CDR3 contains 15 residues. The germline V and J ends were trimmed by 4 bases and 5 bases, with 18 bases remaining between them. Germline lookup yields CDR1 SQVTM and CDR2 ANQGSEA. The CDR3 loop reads CSVVQRGAGDNEQFF. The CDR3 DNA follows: TGCAGCGTTGTCCAACGGGGGGCTGGGGACAATGAGCAGTTCTTC.

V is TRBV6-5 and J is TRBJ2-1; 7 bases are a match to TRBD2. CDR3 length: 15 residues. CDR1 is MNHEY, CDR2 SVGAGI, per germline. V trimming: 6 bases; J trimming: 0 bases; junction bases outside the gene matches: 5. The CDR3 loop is CASRSPGGSYNEQFF. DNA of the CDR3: TGTGCCAGCAGGTCACCGGGAGGCTCCTACAATGAGCAGTTCTTC.

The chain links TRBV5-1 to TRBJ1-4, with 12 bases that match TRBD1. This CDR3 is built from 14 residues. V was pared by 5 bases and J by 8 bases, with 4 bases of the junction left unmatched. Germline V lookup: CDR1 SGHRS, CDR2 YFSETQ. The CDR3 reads CASSSGTGGEKLFF. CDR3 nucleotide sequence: TGCGCCAGCAGTTCCGGGACAGGGGGCGAAAAACTGTTTTTT.

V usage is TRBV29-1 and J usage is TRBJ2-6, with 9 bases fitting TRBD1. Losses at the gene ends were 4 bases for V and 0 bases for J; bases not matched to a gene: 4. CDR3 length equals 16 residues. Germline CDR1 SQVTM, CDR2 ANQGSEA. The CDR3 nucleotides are TGCAGCGTTGTTCGACAGGGGGACTCTGGGGCCAACGTCCTGACTTTC. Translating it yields CSVVRQGDSGANVLTF.

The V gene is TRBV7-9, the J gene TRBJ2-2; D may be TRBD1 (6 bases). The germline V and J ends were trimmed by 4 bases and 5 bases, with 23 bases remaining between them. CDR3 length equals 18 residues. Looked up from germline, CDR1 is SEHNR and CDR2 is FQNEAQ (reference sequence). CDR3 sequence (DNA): TGTGCCAGCAGCTCCTCGGGTGCCCTCGGGACATTAACCGGGGAGCTGTTTTTT. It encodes CASSSSGALGTLTGELFF.

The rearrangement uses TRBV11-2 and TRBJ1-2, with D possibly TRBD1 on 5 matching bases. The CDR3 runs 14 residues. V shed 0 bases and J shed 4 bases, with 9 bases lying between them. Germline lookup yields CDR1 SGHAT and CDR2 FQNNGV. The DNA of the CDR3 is TGTGCCAGCAGCTTAGATACAGGAACCTATGGCTACACCTTC. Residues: CASSLDTGTYGYTF. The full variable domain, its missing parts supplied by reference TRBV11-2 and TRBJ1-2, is EAGVAQSPRYKIIEKRQSVAFWCNPISGHATLYWYQQILGQGPKLLIQFQNNGVVDDSQLPKDRFSAERLKGVDSTLKIQPAKLEDSAVYLCASSLDTGTYGYTFGSGTRLTVV.

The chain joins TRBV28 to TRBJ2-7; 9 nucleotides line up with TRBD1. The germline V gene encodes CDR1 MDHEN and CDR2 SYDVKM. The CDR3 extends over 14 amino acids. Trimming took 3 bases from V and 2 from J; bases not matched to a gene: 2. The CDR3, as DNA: TGTGCCAGCAGTTTCCGGGACAGGGCCTACGAGCAGTACTTC. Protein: CASSFRDRAYEQYF.

CDR3 nucleotides: TGTGCCAGCAGTTACTTGGATTCGGGTTCCTACGAGCAGTACTTC. It translates to CASSYLDSGSYEQYF. The V gene is TRBV6-5, the J gene TRBJ2-7, with D unresolved. The germline V gene encodes CDR1 MNHEY and CDR2 SVGAGI. The V and J ends lost 1 base and 1 base respectively, with 11 bases between them. This CDR3 is 15 amino acids long.

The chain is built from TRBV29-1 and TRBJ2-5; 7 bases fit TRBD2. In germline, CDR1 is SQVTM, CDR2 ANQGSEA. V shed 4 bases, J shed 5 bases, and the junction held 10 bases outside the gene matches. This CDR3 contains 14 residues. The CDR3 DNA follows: TGCAGCGTTGGGGGGAGGGTGTACGAGGAGACCCAGTACTTC. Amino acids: CSVGGRVYEETQYF. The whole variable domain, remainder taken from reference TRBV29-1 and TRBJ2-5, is SAVISQKPSRDICQRGTSLTIQCQVDSQVTMMFWYRQQPGQSLTLIATANQGSEATYESGFVIDKFPISRPNLTFSTLTVSNMSPEDSSIYLCSVGGRVYEETQYFGPGTRLLVL.

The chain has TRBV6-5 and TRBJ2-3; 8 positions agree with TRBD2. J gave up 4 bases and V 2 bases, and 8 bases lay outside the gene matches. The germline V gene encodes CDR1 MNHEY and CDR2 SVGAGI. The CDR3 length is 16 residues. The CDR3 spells CASSYAGTRGADTQYF. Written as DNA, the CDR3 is TGTGCCAGCAGTTACGCTGGGACTAGGGGGGCAGATACGCAGTATTTT.

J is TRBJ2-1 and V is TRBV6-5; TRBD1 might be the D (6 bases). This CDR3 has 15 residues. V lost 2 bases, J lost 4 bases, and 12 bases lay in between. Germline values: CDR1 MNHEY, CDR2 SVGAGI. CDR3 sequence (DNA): TGTGCCAGCAGTTACGCCCAGGGGCTGTACAATGAGCAGTTCTTC. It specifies CASSYAQGLYNEQFF.

The chain's CDR3 is CASSYLAGGYGYTF. In DNA, the CDR3 is TGTGCCAGCAGTTACTTGGCAGGGGGCTATGGCTACACCTTC. The chain has TRBV6-5 and TRBJ1-2; 7 bases map to TRBD1. Germline V gene sequence: CDR1 MNHEY, CDR2 SVGAGI. V shed 1 base and J 4 bases; nucleotides not matched to a gene: 3. CDR3 length: 14 residues.

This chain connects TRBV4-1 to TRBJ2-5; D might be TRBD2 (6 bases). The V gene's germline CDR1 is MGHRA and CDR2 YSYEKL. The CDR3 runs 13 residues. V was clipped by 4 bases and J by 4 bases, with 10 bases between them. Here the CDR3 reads CASSPGGAETQYF. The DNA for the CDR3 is TGCGCCAGCAGCCCAGGAGGGGCAGAGACCCAGTACTTC.